This record looks at one T cell receptor beta chain sequence and its context. This clone's antigen is unknown. Nothing much larger sits one base from this clone, and base qualities are not available. CD8 naive samples were obtained by positive selection for CCR7 among CD45RO-negative cells, yielding a CD45RA+CCR7+ population from which TemRA cells were excluded. The donors were healthy, HIV-negative adults with no recently reported acute infections or vaccinations. Only Caucasian adults living in Nashville, Tennessee, USA were represented among the donors. Blood was collected by leukapheresis, and PBMCs were isolated by Ficoll-Histopaque density gradient centrifugation and then cryopreserved in liquid nitrogen vapor phase. Analytical flow cytometry was used to check the purity and quantity of each magnetically sorted T cell population. Genomic DNA was isolated from each sorted fraction and quantified by UV absorbance on a Nanodrop 2000c.

Using the deep immunoSEQ assay, multiplex PCR amplified TCR CDR3 regions from genomic DNA. For each cell subset, the extracted genomic DNA was distributed evenly across all wells of several immunoSEQ 96-well plates, and each plate served as one replicate. For sorted subsets, each replicate PCR was loaded with 200 ng genomic DNA, equivalent to roughly 30,000 T cell genomes. The purified libraries were quantified using a Qubit 3.0 fluorometer, sized with a Bioanalyzer 2100, and then quantified again using the KAPA Library Quantification kit. Every immunoSEQ 96-well plate was sequenced on a dedicated single-read 150-cycle Illumina NextSeq 550 flow cell. Processing in the source paper ran as follows. Because only junctional sequences without quality scores were contained in the immunoSEQ output, filtering matching that applied to full-length reads could not be performed. Sequences were annotated with PyIR, a Python wrapper for IgBLAST v1.9, using IMGT germline references to assign V/J genes and CDR3. Reads with weak V/J assignments (E-value above 1e-6), missing CDR3, stop codons, out-of-frame junctions, or ambiguous translated residues were removed. V3J clonotypes were defined as sequences sharing an identical inferred V gene, J gene, and CDR3 amino acid sequence. The percentage overlap between two repertoires was calculated by dividing the number of shared unique clonotypes by the size of the smaller repertoire. RTK rarefaction, the Chao1 estimator, and Recon v2.1 estimates of unobserved clonotypes were used to assess repertoire richness. Generation probabilities for all TCRbeta clonotypes obtained by the gDNA method from a few donors were computed using OLGA. The source is immuneACCESS, and TCRdb retained only in-frame sequences with V and J called. Part of the clones is not carried over; for the studies checked, unresolved V genes explain less than half of this, and the remainder is unexplained. For V, J and clone size, that table is used; D and trimming come from the DNA. This sample is represented by a few hundred thousand clones; around 95% of them were singletons. The ten largest clones take up 0.11% of the sample.

Per the germline V gene, SGDLS is the CDR1 and YYNGEE is the CDR2. From its cysteine to its phenylalanine, the CDR3 spans 14 amino acids. This entry keeps only the CDR3 DNA: 42 bases, framed from base 1. V is cut by 0 bases and J by 5 bases, and the space between the germline ends is 11 bases. The entry originates in a study of shared clonotypes between healthy human individuals (dated by TCRdb to 2018 to 2020). Study-wide context: Two women and a few men aged 18 to 49 years were included in the cohort. For each donor, three plates each were used for CD4 naive and CD4 memory, two plates were used for CD8 naive, and one plate was used for CD8 memory. To estimate repertoire size and how much clonotypes are shared between individuals, the study performed deep sequencing of blood TCR repertoires from roughly five healthy adults. Leukapheresis yielded between about 0.9 and 8.9 billion PBMCs per donor. Libraries were prepared and TCR repertoires were sequenced by different laboratories using diverse techniques, in order to increase sequencing depth and limit assay-specific biases.

Broader findings and caveats from the paper: Pairwise subsampling led to the expectation that sequencing depth would affect the degree of clonotype sharing among donors. Sampling was limited to blood, and TCR repertoires in tissue likely differ from TCR repertoires in blood. Clonotypes shared by all four sorted-subset donors showed higher generation probabilities than non-shared clonotypes. Because the study included only a small number of donors, the genetic and exposure-history diversity represented was limited. Even with the large sequencing depth, rarefaction of the sorted-subset datasets indicated that sequencing was incomplete. Naive subsets generally had larger estimated clonotype richness than memory subsets. When a handful of donors were compared, the shared fraction of clonotypes was about 5.5% for naive CD4, about 4% for naive CD8, roughly 2.5% for memory CD4, and 0.4% for memory CD8.

The clonotype originates from a woman aged 25 to 45 in good health. Material for sequencing was naive CD8+ T cells sorted from blood. What this sample's cell subset or site label stands for: CD45RA+CCR7+. Rearrangement joined TRBV9 to TRBJ1-1; a weak D assignment points to TRBD1 (6 bases agree). In nucleotides, the sequence is TGTGCCAGCAGCGTAGGGCAGGGGATGACTGAAGCTTTCTTT. The resulting protein is CASSVGQGMTEAFF.